This note documents a single TCR beta chain sequence. Which antigen it targets is not known. This may arise from a read error, as a much more abundant clone is one base away. These data are taken from a study of T cells after yellow fever vaccination (dated by TCRdb to the late 2010s). As for the study more broadly: The SMART-Seq v4 Ultra Low Input RNA kit was used to prepare libraries from fractions with low cell numbers. Bulk TCR alpha and beta repertoires were sequenced longitudinally to track T-cell clones before and after primary and booster YFV17D yellow fever vaccination. Two healthy male donors, one aged 18 to 29 and one aged 30 to 40 years, were included in the cohort. Blood was drawn at multiple timepoints before and after primary and secondary immunization, with bulk PBMC replicates and cell subsets isolated. Here is what the overall study found, with its caveats: A small share of clonotypes occurred in both CD4 and CD8 compartments, likely arising from convergent recombination. Because the study included only a couple of donors, the extent to which the findings can be generalized is limited. Most clones expanded after primary vaccination (almost 98% of CD4 and 88% of CD8) were re-detected after the booster, suggesting that broad memory maintenance occurred. The secondary T-cell response was weaker than the primary response but faster, peaking on day 5 instead of day 15. Because abundant contaminating clonotypes from the bulk population could be contained in FACS-sorted repertoires, computational filtering was required.

TCR cDNA was synthesized by 5'RACE template switching, through which a universal primer site and unique molecular identifiers were introduced. Priming of cDNA synthesis was performed from both the TCR alpha and TCR beta constant segments. Library amplification involved two PCR steps, and the second step added sample barcodes and sequencing adapters. Sequencing of the libraries was done on either Illumina HiSeq 2500 (2x100 bp) or NovaSeq (2x150 bp). In the original analysis: Reads were demultiplexed and collapsed into UMI consensus sequences with MIGEC, and V(D)J alignment was performed with MiXCR. Clonotypes responding to the vaccine were identified with edgeR on replicate PBMC samples, with the criteria of FDR below 0.01 and a log2 fold change above 5 up to day 15. CD4 or CD8 identity was assigned to each bulk clonotype according to whether the clonotype was present at higher abundance in the sequenced CD4 repertoire or the sequenced CD8 repertoire. The public reads were reprocessed in TCRdb via fastp at Q25 and MiXCR, keeping in-frame beta chains. CDR3 protein sequences are deduplicated, and each keeps its most common genes and DNA. V and J calls and clone size were set by TCRdb, not the authors. The sample table records 450,000 to 600,000 distinct CDR3 sequences; around 17% of these occur just once. The top ten clonotypes cover around a sixth of the sample.

The V end loses 1 base and the J end loses 4 bases, and a stretch of 11 bases separates them. Reading from cysteine to phenylalanine, the CDR3 counts 14 amino acids. Just the 42-base CDR3 DNA is kept, in frame starting at base 1. CDR1 and CDR2, looked up from the germline V gene, are SGHRS and YFSETQ. The treatment or condition tag for this specimen amounts to: live attenuated yellow fever vaccine strain. Two biological replicates of bulk PBMCs were collected at each blood-draw timepoint. A standard Ficoll-Paque protocol was used to isolate PBMCs from peripheral blood. TriZol was used to extract RNA from bulk PBMCs, CD4 and CD8 fractions, and dextramer-positive and dextramer-negative fractions.

The chain is encoded by TRBV5-1 joined to TRBJ1-1, with no confidently assigned D gene. This clonotype originated in a man younger than 35 who received the YFV17D yellow fever vaccine. This specimen consisted of PBMCs, obtained 5 to 6 days after the first yellow fever vaccination. The nucleotide sequence reads TGCGCCAGCAGCTTGATAGCGGGATCCACTGAAGCTTTCTTT. It encodes CASSLIAGSTEAFF. With the portions outside the CDR3 filled from the reference TRBV5-1 and TRBJ1-1 genes, the complete variable region becomes KAGVTQTPRYLIKTRGQQVTLSCSPISGHRSVSWYQQTPGQGLQFLFEYFSETQRNKGNFPGRFSGRQFSNSRSEMNVSTLELGDSALYLCASSLIAGSTEAFFGQGTRLTVV.